The source of this T cell receptor beta chain is a study of cytomegalovirus exposure and HLA in healthy donors. Whole-study findings and limits: Most observed TCR sequences were rare, whereas some public TCRs were detected in many donors.

The PCR was carried out with 60 Vbeta primers and 13 Jbeta primers. Using immunoSEQ multiplex PCR, the repertoire was profiled, and TCRdb retains in-frame clones only, with some absent. The data hold tens of thousands of clones, with 65% to 85% observed a single time. Worth noting for this clone: Antigen unknown.

The germline V gene has CDR1 SGHDT and CDR2 YYEEEE. The germline V and J ends were trimmed by 1 base and 0 bases, with 20 bases remaining between them. This CDR3 region has 19 residues. The receptor's source is a girl aged 2 to 9 in good health and CMV-seropositive. This rearrangement joins TRBV5-6 to TRBJ2-4; D gene ambiguous. Sequenced: PBMCs. CDR3 in amino acids: CASSLFRARPPIAKNIQYF. Here the CDR3 DNA reads TGTGCCAGCAGCTTGTTTAGAGCGAGACCCCCTATAGCCAAAAACATTCAGTACTTC.